This TCR beta chain was profiled in a study of cytomegalovirus exposure and HLA in healthy donors. From germline, CDR1 is MNHEY and CDR2 SVGAGI. Between the trimmed V and J ends, which lost 2 bases and 5 bases, there was a span of 9 bases. The CDR3 is 13 residues long. Vbeta (60) and Jbeta (13) primers were used in the PCR. TCRdb's table, derived via immunoSEQ multiplex PCR, lists solely in-frame clones and lacks some. The sample shows 90,000 to 120,000 clones, 75% of them seen only once. Sequencing was carried out using PBMCs. V and J are TRBV6-5 and TRBJ2-5, with TRBD1 as a possible D gene (6 bases). The sequence was collected from a male donor in good health and CMV-seropositive. For the CDR3, the DNA is TGTGCCAGCAGTTACCAGGGGAAGGAGACCCAGTACTTC. Residues: CASSYQGKETQYF.